Listed below are T cell receptor beta chains from one sample, sequenced in a study of cytomegalovirus exposure and HLA in healthy donors. Sequenced by immunoSEQ multiplex PCR; TCRdb stores in-frame clones only, minus some. The sample has some 140,000 clones, 65% to 85% seen once; the top ten hold 2.8%. The specimen was PBMCs. Receptors originate from a young man in good health and CMV-seronegative. Each CDR3 is given with its conserved first and last residue. D genes are given only for firm matches. Expanded clones are given a class, and other clones once, few, many or no size at all.

TRBV7-9,-,-,TRBJ2-5,CASSAGETQYF,TGTGCCAGCAGCGCAGGGGAGACCCAGTACTTC
TRBV4-2,-,-,TRBJ2-5,CASSHPPDSFYQETQYF,TGTGCCAGCAGCCACCCCCCGGACAGCTTCTACCAAGAGACCCAGTACTTC
TRBV5-4,TRBD2,-,TRBJ2-5,CASSSLTSGDRETQYF,TGTGCCAGCAGCTCTTTGACTAGCGGGGATCGTGAGACCCAGTACTTC
TRBV2,-,-,TRBJ2-3,CASREDRSTDTQYF,TGTGCCAGCAGGGAGGACAGAAGCACAGATACGCAGTATTTT
TRBV2,TRBD1,-,TRBJ1-3,CATDPFTGAGNTIYF,TGTGCCACGGACCCATTTACAGGGGCTGGAAACACCATATATTTT
TRBV7-2,TRBD1,-,TRBJ2-1,CASSSWGQGYNEQFF,TGTGCCAGCAGCTCGTGGGGACAGGGCTACAATGAGCAGTTCTTC
TRBV11-2,TRBD1,-,TRBJ1-6,CASGSLTGALGSPLHF,TGTGCCAGCGGCTCTCTGACAGGGGCCCTCGGGTCACCCCTCCACTTT
TRBV4-2,-,-,TRBJ1-1,CASSRQGGNTEAFF,TGTGCCAGCAGCCGACAAGGGGGGAACACTGAAGCTTTCTTT
TRBV6-4,TRBD2,few,TRBJ2-1,CASSMTSGGASEQFF,TGTGCCAGCAGTATGACTAGCGGGGGGGCCAGTGAGCAGTTCTTC
TRBV4-2,-,-,TRBJ1-2,CASSPDLAEVFRGYTF,TGTGCCAGCAGCCCCGATTTGGCCGAGGTTTTTCGGGGCTACACCTTC
TRBV7-3,TRBD1,-,TRBJ1-2,CASSYGQGNYGYTF,TGTGCCAGCAGCTACGGACAGGGAAACTATGGCTACACCTTC
TRBV5-1,TRBD1,-,TRBJ1-4,CASSLVQGAQEKLFF,TGCGCCAGCAGCTTGGTGCAGGGGGCGCAGGAAAAACTGTTTTTT
TRBV25-1,TRBD1,-,TRBJ2-4,CASSAAGGWAKNIQYF,TGTGCCAGCAGTGCAGCAGGGGGCTGGGCCAAAAACATTCAGTACTTC
TRBV4-2,TRBD1,-,TRBJ1-2,CASSQARGRSGYTF,TGTGCCAGCAGCCAAGCGAGGGGGCGAAGCGGCTACACCTTC
TRBV11-2,-,-,TRBJ1-5,CASSPLGGKSNQPQHF,TGTGCCAGCAGCCCCCTCGGGGGTAAAAGCAATCAGCCCCAGCATTTT
TRBV27,TRBD1,-,TRBJ2-1,CASSFRTGQNEQFF,TGTGCCAGCAGTTTCCGGACAGGGCAGAATGAGCAGTTCTTC
TRBV2,TRBD1,-,TRBJ1-4,CASSVGTGTEKLFF,TGTGCCAGCAGTGTGGGGACAGGGACTGAAAAACTGTTTTTT
TRBV11-3,-,few,TRBJ2-7,CASSLGTGSEQYF,TGTGCCAGCAGCTTAGGTACAGGGAGCGAGCAGTACTTC
TRBV27,TRBD1,-,TRBJ2-7,CASKGAGQVSSEQYF,TGTGCCAGCAAGGGGGCGGGACAGGTATCATCCGAGCAGTACTTC
TRBV15,TRBD2,-,TRBJ2-1,CATSREGAPGGGANEQFF,TGTGCCACCAGCAGAGAGGGGGCCCCGGGCGGGGGGGCCAATGAGCAGTTCTTC
TRBV11-2,-,-,TRBJ1-5,CASSLGLEQPQHF,TGTGCCAGCAGCTTAGGTCTAGAACAGCCCCAGCATTTT
TRBV5-4,TRBD1,few,TRBJ1-3,CASSLQGARNTIYF,TGTGCCAGCAGCCTACAGGGGGCGAGAAACACCATATATTTT
TRBV27,-,-,TRBJ2-6,CASSLSGVGANVLTF,TGTGCCAGCAGTTTGTCCGGGGTCGGGGCCAACGTCCTGACTTTC
TRBV5-5,-,-,TRBJ1-2,CASSPTGLEWYGYTF,TGTGCCAGCAGCCCAACAGGGCTAGAATGGTATGGCTACACCTTC
TRBV7-2,TRBD1,-,TRBJ2-1,CASGQAIYNEQFF,TGTGCCAGCGGACAGGCGATTTACAATGAGCAGTTCTTC